This T cell receptor (beta chain) was profiled in a study of T cells in Graves' hyperthyroidism and ophthalmopathy. The investigators amplified TCR beta CDR3 regions from RNA transcripts. Researchers ran a first-round RT-PCR on the TCR CDR3 using the HTBI primer set. TCRdb ran MiXCR on the multiplex PCR reads and lists one entry per CDR3 protein. The sample carries 560,000 or so distinct CDR3 sequences, about 20% recorded once. Ophthalmopathy cases scored 3 or more on the Clinical Activity Score and 4 or more on NOSPECS grade, with duration below 3 months. V lost 0 bases and J 7 bases, leaving 19 bases between the germline ends. Germline V gives CDR1 LGHNA, CDR2 YSLEER. The CDR3 sequence is 17 residues long.

The rearrangement links TRBV4-3 to TRBJ2-1; D unresolved. The specimen was blood. This sequence was found in a man aged 35 to 55 with Graves' ophthalmopathy. As DNA, the CDR3 is TGCGCCAGCAGCCAAGATATGGGATCCTCCCCATATAATGAGCAGTTCTTC. It is translated as CASSQDMGSSPYNEQFF.